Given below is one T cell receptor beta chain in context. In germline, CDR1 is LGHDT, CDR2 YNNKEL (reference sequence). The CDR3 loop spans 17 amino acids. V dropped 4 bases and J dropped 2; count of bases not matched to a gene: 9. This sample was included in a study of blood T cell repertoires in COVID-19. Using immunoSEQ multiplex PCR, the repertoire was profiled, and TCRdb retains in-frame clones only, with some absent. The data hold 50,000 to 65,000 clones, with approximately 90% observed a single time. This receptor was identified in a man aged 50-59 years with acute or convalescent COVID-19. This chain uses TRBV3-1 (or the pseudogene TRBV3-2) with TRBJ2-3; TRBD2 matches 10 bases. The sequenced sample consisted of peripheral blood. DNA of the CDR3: TGTGCCAGCAGCCCTCACATTACTAGCGGGGTCACAGATACGCAGTATTTT. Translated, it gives CASSPHITSGVTDTQYF.